Listed below are T cell receptor beta chains from one sample, sequenced in a study of T cells after yellow fever vaccination. From the 5' RACE reads, TCRdb called clonotypes with MiXCR, one entry per CDR3 protein. The top ten clones hold under 45% of a sample with about 74,000 distinct CDR3 sequences, more than 5.5% of them seen once. The sequencing used CD8+ T cells sorted from PBMCs, collected 4 to 5 days after the first yellow fever vaccination. These receptors were collected from a man in his late teens or twenties who received the YFV17D yellow fever vaccine. Each CDR3 is given with its conserved first and last residue. The D gene is left open where the match is weak. Where a row states a size, it is once, few, many or the class of an expanded clone; other rows omit it.

d_call: .; v_call: TRBV5-1; j_call: TRBJ2-5; clone_size: many; cdr3_nt: TGCGCCAGCAGCTTGGAAATCGACAGTCAAGAGACCCAGTACTTC; cdr3_aa: CASSLEIDSQETQYF
d_call: .; v_call: TRBV12-3/TRBV12-4; j_call: TRBJ2-5; clone_size: .; cdr3_nt: TGTGCCAGCGAGGGGGGCTACCAAGAGACCCAGTACTTC; cdr3_aa: CASEGGYQETQYF
d_call: .; v_call: TRBV7-2; j_call: TRBJ1-4; clone_size: many; cdr3_nt: TGTGCCAGCAGCTTAGCCCCAGGGTCGGCTGGTGAAAAACTGTTTTTT; cdr3_aa: CASSLAPGSAGEKLFF
d_call: .; v_call: TRBV12-3/TRBV12-4; j_call: TRBJ2-1; clone_size: .; cdr3_nt: TGTGCCAGCAGTTGGGGAGGAAGCGGTGAGCAGTTCTTC; cdr3_aa: CASSWGGSGEQFF
d_call: TRBD2; v_call: TRBV20-1; j_call: TRBJ2-1; clone_size: few; cdr3_nt: TGCAGTGCTAGGGGCCTAGCGGGGGATCCTAGGACGTCCTACAATGAGCAGTTCTTC; cdr3_aa: CSARGLAGDPRTSYNEQFF
d_call: .; v_call: TRBV6-5; j_call: TRBJ1-4; clone_size: many; cdr3_nt: TGTGCCAGCAGTTTACAGGTTCCACCCGCAGAAAAACTGTTTTTT; cdr3_aa: CASSLQVPPAEKLFF
d_call: .; v_call: TRBV6-5; j_call: TRBJ1-2; clone_size: few; cdr3_nt: TGTGCCAGCAGTTCGCAGGGTATCTGGGGCTACACCTTC; cdr3_aa: CASSSQGIWGYTF
d_call: .; v_call: TRBV7-2; j_call: TRBJ2-5; clone_size: few; cdr3_nt: TGTGCCAGCAGCTTAACAAGGGGGGCCTTCGAGACCCAGTACTTC; cdr3_aa: CASSLTRGAFETQYF
d_call: .; v_call: TRBV4-1; j_call: TRBJ2-2; clone_size: many; cdr3_nt: TGCGCCAGCAGCCCCCGGGGAATTGGTCCCGGGGAGCTGTTTTTT; cdr3_aa: CASSPRGIGPGELFF
d_call: TRBD2; v_call: TRBV7-9; j_call: TRBJ2-3; clone_size: .; cdr3_nt: TGTGCCAGCAGCCAAAGGGCGGGGGTCGATACGCAGTATTTT; cdr3_aa: CASSQRAGVDTQYF
d_call: .; v_call: TRBV2; j_call: TRBJ2-7; clone_size: many; cdr3_nt: TGTGCCAGCACCAGATCGGACGGCTACGAGCAGTACTTC; cdr3_aa: CASTRSDGYEQYF
d_call: .; v_call: TRBV7-9; j_call: TRBJ2-2; clone_size: .; cdr3_nt: TGTGCCGGAGGTGAGCCAGCTACGAACACCGGGGAGCTGTTTTTT; cdr3_aa: CAGGEPATNTGELFF
d_call: .; v_call: TRBV7-9; j_call: TRBJ1-2; clone_size: few; cdr3_nt: TGTGCCAGCAGCACAACGGACTATGGCTACACCTTC; cdr3_aa: CASSTTDYGYTF
d_call: .; v_call: TRBV27; j_call: TRBJ2-2; clone_size: .; cdr3_nt: TGTGCCAGCAGTGAAAACCGGGACATGAACACCGGGGAGCTGTTTTTT; cdr3_aa: CASSENRDMNTGELFF
d_call: .; v_call: TRBV15; j_call: TRBJ2-1; clone_size: many; cdr3_nt: TGTGCCACCCGGAAGAGGGAGAACGCCTACAATGAGCAGTTCTTC; cdr3_aa: CATRKRENAYNEQFF
d_call: TRBD2; v_call: TRBV5-1; j_call: TRBJ2-7; clone_size: few; cdr3_nt: TGCGCCAGCAGCTTGGACAGACTAGCGGGGGTCTACGAGCAGTACTTC; cdr3_aa: CASSLDRLAGVYEQYF
d_call: .; v_call: TRBV11-2; j_call: TRBJ2-1; clone_size: many; cdr3_nt: TGTGCCAGCAGCCCCGCCTTAGGTTACGCAGACAATGAGCAGTTCTTC; cdr3_aa: CASSPALGYADNEQFF
d_call: .; v_call: TRBV7-3; j_call: TRBJ1-2; clone_size: many; cdr3_nt: TGTGCCAGCAGCTCCGTTCCACCGCTTAACTATGGCTACACCTTC; cdr3_aa: CASSSVPPLNYGYTF
d_call: TRBD2; v_call: TRBV4-3; j_call: TRBJ2-3; clone_size: many; cdr3_nt: TGCGCCAGCAGCCAAGATATAGTAGGTAGCGGGGCAGATACGCAGTATTTT; cdr3_aa: CASSQDIVGSGADTQYF
d_call: TRBD2; v_call: TRBV7-2; j_call: TRBJ2-3; clone_size: few; cdr3_nt: TGTGCCAGCAGCTGGACTAGCGGGGGTACAGATACGCAGTATTTT; cdr3_aa: CASSWTSGGTDTQYF
d_call: .; v_call: TRBV7-9; j_call: TRBJ1-2; clone_size: .; cdr3_nt: TGTGCCAGCAGGCCCACCGGGACTCACTATGGCTACACCTTC; cdr3_aa: CASRPTGTHYGYTF
d_call: .; v_call: TRBV4-3; j_call: TRBJ2-7; clone_size: .; cdr3_nt: TGCGCCAGCAGCCAAGATAGGTGGGGATCCTACGAGCAGTACTTC; cdr3_aa: CASSQDRWGSYEQYF
d_call: TRBD2; v_call: TRBV5-1; j_call: TRBJ2-1; clone_size: few; cdr3_nt: TGCGCCAGCAGCTTGGAGGTTTGGGGGACTAGCGGGGGGGCCTCGCTGCATGAGCAGTTCTTC; cdr3_aa: CASSLEVWGTSGGASLHEQFF
d_call: TRBD2; v_call: TRBV7-2; j_call: TRBJ2-5; clone_size: few; cdr3_nt: TGTGCCAGCAGCTTGCCGGGACTATCAACCCCGGATGAGACCCAGTACTTC; cdr3_aa: CASSLPGLSTPDETQYF
d_call: .; v_call: TRBV27; j_call: TRBJ2-7; clone_size: medium-sized; cdr3_nt: TGTGCCAGCAGCTTAGGCTACGAGCAGTACTTC; cdr3_aa: CASSLGYEQYF
d_call: TRBD2; v_call: TRBV27; j_call: TRBJ2-1; clone_size: few; cdr3_nt: TGTGCCAGCAGCCCAAGCCAGCGGGGGTTTGGTAATGAGCAGTTCTTC; cdr3_aa: CASSPSQRGFGNEQFF
d_call: .; v_call: TRBV4-3; j_call: TRBJ2-1; clone_size: many; cdr3_nt: TGCGCCAGCAGCCAGACCCCGCAGGGTACCTACAATGAGCAGTTCTTC; cdr3_aa: CASSQTPQGTYNEQFF
d_call: .; v_call: TRBV7-9; j_call: TRBJ2-1; clone_size: few; cdr3_nt: TGTGCCAGCAGCCCCCGGGGCAGGAGTGAGCAGTTCTTC; cdr3_aa: CASSPRGRSEQFF
d_call: .; v_call: TRBV5-1; j_call: TRBJ2-1; clone_size: many; cdr3_nt: TGCGCCAGCAGCTCCCGGACTGGCTACAATGAGCAGTTCTTC; cdr3_aa: CASSSRTGYNEQFF
d_call: .; v_call: TRBV5-1; j_call: TRBJ2-1; clone_size: many; cdr3_nt: TGCGCCAGCAGCGCGGGCCGAGGGGGTTTTGTTCACAATGAGCAGTTCTTC; cdr3_aa: CASSAGRGGFVHNEQFF
d_call: .; v_call: TRBV6-1; j_call: TRBJ1-4; clone_size: .; cdr3_nt: TGTGCCACCTCTTACAGGGACGGTGAAAAACTGTTTTTT; cdr3_aa: CATSYRDGEKLFF
d_call: .; v_call: TRBV15; j_call: TRBJ2-2; clone_size: few; cdr3_nt: TGTGCCACCAGCAGAGATCGTAGCCCGAACACCGGGGAGCTGTTTTTT; cdr3_aa: CATSRDRSPNTGELFF
d_call: .; v_call: TRBV5-6; j_call: TRBJ1-1; clone_size: many; cdr3_nt: TGTGCCAGCAGCTTGGCCCCGGGGCAGGCTTTCTTT; cdr3_aa: CASSLAPGQAFF
d_call: .; v_call: TRBV29-1; j_call: TRBJ2-5; clone_size: few; cdr3_nt: TGCAGCGTTGTTGGGGGCCCCGTCCCGGAGACCCAGTACTTC; cdr3_aa: CSVVGGPVPETQYF
d_call: TRBD1; v_call: TRBV19; j_call: TRBJ2-2; clone_size: few; cdr3_nt: TGTGCCAGCTACAGGGGTAACACCGGGGAGCTGTTTTTT; cdr3_aa: CASYRGNTGELFF
d_call: .; v_call: TRBV4-1; j_call: TRBJ2-1; clone_size: many; cdr3_nt: TGCGCCAGCAGCCTACTAGGAGGGGGTATCGGCGATGAGCAGTTCTTC; cdr3_aa: CASSLLGGGIGDEQFF
d_call: TRBD1; v_call: TRBV12-3/TRBV12-4; j_call: TRBJ2-1; clone_size: many; cdr3_nt: TGTGCCAGCAGCCAACTCGGGACAGGGCCCTACAATGAGCAGTTCTTC; cdr3_aa: CASSQLGTGPYNEQFF
d_call: .; v_call: TRBV29-1; j_call: TRBJ2-5; clone_size: .; cdr3_nt: TGCAGCGGGCCCTACTTAGGAGTCCAGTACTTC; cdr3_aa: CSGPYLGVQYF
d_call: .; v_call: TRBV5-1; j_call: TRBJ2-5; clone_size: .; cdr3_nt: TGCGCCAGCCAGGAGGGACTGGAAGAGACCCAGTACTTC; cdr3_aa: CASQEGLEETQYF
d_call: .; v_call: TRBV20-1; j_call: TRBJ2-7; clone_size: few; cdr3_nt: TGCAGTGCTTTCTCCGGGACGGACTACGAGCAGTACTTC; cdr3_aa: CSAFSGTDYEQYF
d_call: .; v_call: TRBV6-2/TRBV6-3; j_call: TRBJ2-1; clone_size: many; cdr3_nt: TGTGCCAGCAGTAGTACTTCTGAGCAGTTCTTC; cdr3_aa: CASSSTSEQFF
d_call: TRBD2; v_call: TRBV7-3; j_call: TRBJ2-1; clone_size: many; cdr3_nt: TGTGCCAGCAGCTTTGTAGCGGGGGGGCTTAATGAGCAGTTCTTC; cdr3_aa: CASSFVAGGLNEQFF
d_call: .; v_call: TRBV4-2; j_call: TRBJ2-1; clone_size: .; cdr3_nt: TGTGCCAGCAGCCAAGATATAGGGAGACGGCTGGATTCCTACAATGAGCAGTTCTTC; cdr3_aa: CASSQDIGRRLDSYNEQFF
d_call: TRBD1; v_call: TRBV2; j_call: TRBJ2-3; clone_size: .; cdr3_nt: TGTGCCAGCAGTGAAGCGGGGACAGGGGGCCTGACGCAGTATTTT; cdr3_aa: CASSEAGTGGLTQYF
d_call: .; v_call: TRBV4-2; j_call: TRBJ1-1; clone_size: few; cdr3_nt: TGTGCCAGCAGCCAAGTAGAGAACACTGAAGCTTTCTTT; cdr3_aa: CASSQVENTEAFF